This T cell receptor (beta chain) was captured in a study of blood T cell repertoires in COVID-19. About the research overall: Cohort 3 donors were reported recovered after two negative PCRs, clearance, or symptom resolution.

Sequenced by immunoSEQ multiplex PCR; TCRdb stores in-frame clones only, minus some. This sample has 350,000 to 450,000 clones, with approximately 87% found just once. Deletions cut 6 bases from V and 2 bases from J, with 10 bases between. The CDR3 has 13 residues. Per germline, CDR1 LNHDA and CDR2 SQIVND (reference sequence). Sequenced input: PBMCs or T cells enriched from blood (not recorded which). The receptor's source is a man aged 35 to 55 in a cohort exposed to, infected with or recovered from COVID-19 (not recorded which). The chain uses TRBV19 and TRBJ1-1; D gene unclear. The CDR3 DNA sequence: TGTGCCAGTAGCACACAGAAAAACACTGAAGCTTTCTTT. Translated: CASSTQKNTEAFF.